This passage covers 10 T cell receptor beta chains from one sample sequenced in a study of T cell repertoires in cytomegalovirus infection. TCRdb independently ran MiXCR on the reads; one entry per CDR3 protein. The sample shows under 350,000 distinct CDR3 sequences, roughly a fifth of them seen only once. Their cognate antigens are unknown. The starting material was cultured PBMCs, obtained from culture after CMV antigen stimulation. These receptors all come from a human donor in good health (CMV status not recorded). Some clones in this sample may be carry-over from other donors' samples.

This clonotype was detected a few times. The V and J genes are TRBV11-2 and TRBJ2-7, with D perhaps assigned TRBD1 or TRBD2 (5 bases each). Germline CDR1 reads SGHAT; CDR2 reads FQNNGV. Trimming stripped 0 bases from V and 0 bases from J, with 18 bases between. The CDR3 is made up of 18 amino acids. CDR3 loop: CASSLDRIRDASSYEQYF. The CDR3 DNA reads TGTGCCAGCAGCTTAGATCGGATCCGGGACGCCAGCTCCTACGAGCAGTACTTC.

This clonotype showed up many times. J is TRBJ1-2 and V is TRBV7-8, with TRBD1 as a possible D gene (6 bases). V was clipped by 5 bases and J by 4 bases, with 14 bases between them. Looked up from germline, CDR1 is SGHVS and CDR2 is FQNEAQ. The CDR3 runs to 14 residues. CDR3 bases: TGTGCCAGCAGCAAAGGGGGTGGCGGCTATGGCTACACCTTC. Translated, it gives CASSKGGGGYGYTF.

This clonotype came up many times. The CDR3 DNA sequence: TGTGCCAGCAGCTTAGTAGCCCCGAGGGATGAGCAGTTCTTC. It yields the protein CASSLVAPRDEQFF. This chain uses TRBV7-9 with TRBJ2-1; perhaps TRBD2 as D (5 bases). The CDR3 is 14 amino acids. The ends were cut back, 1 base at V and 8 bases at J, with 12 bases in the middle. CDR1 and CDR2 (germline): SEHNR, FQNEAQ (reference sequence).

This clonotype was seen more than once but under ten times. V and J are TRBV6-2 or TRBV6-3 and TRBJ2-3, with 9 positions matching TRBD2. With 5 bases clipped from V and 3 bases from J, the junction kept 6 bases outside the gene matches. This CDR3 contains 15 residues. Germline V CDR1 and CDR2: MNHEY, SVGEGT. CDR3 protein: CASSQVAGVTDTQYF. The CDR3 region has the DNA TGTGCCAGCAGTCAAGTAGCGGGAGTTACAGATACGCAGTATTTT.

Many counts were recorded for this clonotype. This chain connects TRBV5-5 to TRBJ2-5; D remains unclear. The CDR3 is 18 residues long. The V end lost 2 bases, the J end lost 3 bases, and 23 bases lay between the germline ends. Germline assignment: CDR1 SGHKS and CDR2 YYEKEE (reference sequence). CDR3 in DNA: TGTGCCAGCAGCTTTGGGGTTCGCAGAGAAAGACGGAAAGAGACCCAGTACTTC. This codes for CASSFGVRRERRKETQYF.

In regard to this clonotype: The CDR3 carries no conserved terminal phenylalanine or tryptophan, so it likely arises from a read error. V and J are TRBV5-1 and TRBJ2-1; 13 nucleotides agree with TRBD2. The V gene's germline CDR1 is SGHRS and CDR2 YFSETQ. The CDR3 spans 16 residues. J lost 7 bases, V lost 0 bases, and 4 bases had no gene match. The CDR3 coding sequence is TGCGCCAGCAGCTTGGGCGGGACTAGCGGGAATAATGAGCAGTTCTCC. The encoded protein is CASSLGGTSGNNEQFS.

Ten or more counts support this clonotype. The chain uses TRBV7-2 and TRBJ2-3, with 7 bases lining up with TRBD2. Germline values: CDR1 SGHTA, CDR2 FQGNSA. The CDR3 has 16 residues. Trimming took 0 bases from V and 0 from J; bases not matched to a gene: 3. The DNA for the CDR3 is TGTGCCAGCAGCTTAGCGCTAGCGGCTAGCACAGATACGCAGTATTTT. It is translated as CASSLALAASTDTQYF.

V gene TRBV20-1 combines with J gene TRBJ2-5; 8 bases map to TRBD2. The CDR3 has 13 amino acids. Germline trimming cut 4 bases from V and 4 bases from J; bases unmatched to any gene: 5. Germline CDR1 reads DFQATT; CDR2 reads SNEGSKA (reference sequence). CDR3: CSAKAGVVETQYF. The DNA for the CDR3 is TGCAGTGCTAAAGCGGGAGTGGTAGAGACCCAGTACTTC.

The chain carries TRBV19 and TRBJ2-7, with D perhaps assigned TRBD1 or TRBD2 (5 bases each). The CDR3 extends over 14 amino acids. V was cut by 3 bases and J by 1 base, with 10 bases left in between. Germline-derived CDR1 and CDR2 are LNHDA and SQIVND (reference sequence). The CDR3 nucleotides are TGTGCCAGTAGTATCAGGGACGGGTCCTACGAGCAGTACTTC. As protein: CASSIRDGSYEQYF.

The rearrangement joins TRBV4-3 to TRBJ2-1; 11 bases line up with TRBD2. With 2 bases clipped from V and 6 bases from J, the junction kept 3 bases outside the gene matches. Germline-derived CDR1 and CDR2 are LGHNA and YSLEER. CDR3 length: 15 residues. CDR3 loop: CASSQLGLAVNEQFF. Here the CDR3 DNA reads TGCGCCAGCAGCCAACTGGGACTAGCGGTCAATGAGCAGTTCTTC.